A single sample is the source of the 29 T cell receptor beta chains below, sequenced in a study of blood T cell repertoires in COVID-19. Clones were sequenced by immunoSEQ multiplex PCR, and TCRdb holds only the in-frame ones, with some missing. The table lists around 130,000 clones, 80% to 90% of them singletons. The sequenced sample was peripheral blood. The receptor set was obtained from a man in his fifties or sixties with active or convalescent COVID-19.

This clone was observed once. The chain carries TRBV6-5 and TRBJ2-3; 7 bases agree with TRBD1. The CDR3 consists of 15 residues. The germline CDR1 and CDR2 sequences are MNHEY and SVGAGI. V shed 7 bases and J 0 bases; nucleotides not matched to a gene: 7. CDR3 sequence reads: CASTPWTGSTDTQYF. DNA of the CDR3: TGTGCCAGCACCCCTTGGACAGGAAGCACAGATACGCAGTATTTT.

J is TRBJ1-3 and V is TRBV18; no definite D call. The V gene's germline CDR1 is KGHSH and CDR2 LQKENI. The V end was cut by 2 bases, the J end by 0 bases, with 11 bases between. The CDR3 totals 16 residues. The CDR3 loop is CASSPYGTNSGNTIYF. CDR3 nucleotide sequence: TGTGCCAGCTCACCATACGGCACTAACTCTGGAAACACCATATATTTT.

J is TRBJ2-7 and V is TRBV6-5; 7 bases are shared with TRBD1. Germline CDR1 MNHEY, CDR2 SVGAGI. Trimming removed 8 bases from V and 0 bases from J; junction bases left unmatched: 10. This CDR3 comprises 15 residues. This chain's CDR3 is CASYLTGTVSYEQYF. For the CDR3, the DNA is TGTGCCAGCTACCTTACCGGGACAGTCTCCTACGAGCAGTACTTC.

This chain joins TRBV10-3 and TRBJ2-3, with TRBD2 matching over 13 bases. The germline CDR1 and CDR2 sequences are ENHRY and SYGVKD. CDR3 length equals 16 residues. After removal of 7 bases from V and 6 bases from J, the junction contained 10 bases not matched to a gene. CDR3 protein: CAIKGTSGNGLDTQYF. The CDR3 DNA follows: TGTGCCATCAAAGGGACTAGCGGGAACGGACTGGATACGCAGTATTTT.

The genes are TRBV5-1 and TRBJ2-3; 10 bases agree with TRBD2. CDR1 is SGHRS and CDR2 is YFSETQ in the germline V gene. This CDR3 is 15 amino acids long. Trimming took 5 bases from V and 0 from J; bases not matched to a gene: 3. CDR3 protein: CASRETSGSTDTQYF. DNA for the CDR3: TGCGCCAGCAGAGAGACTAGCGGGAGCACAGATACGCAGTATTTT.

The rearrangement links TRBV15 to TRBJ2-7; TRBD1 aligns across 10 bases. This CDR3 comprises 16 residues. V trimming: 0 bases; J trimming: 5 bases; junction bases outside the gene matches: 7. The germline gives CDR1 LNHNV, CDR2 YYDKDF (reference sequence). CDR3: CATSRDVTGGVDEQYF. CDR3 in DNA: TGTGCCACCAGCAGAGATGTGACAGGGGGCGTCGACGAGCAGTACTTC.

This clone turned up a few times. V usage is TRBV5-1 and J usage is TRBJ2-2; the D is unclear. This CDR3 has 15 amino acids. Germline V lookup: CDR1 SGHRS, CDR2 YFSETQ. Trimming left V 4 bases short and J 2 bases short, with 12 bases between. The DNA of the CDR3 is TGCGCCAGCAGCCCCAAAGAACACAACACCGGGGAGCTGTTTTTT. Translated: CASSPKEHNTGELFF.

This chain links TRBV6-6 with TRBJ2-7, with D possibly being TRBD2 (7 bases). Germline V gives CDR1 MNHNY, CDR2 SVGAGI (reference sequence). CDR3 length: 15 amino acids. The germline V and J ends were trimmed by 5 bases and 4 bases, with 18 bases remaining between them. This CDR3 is CASSGRAQGTYEQYF. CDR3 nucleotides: TGTGCCAGCAGTGGGAGGGCCCAGGGGACTTACGAGCAGTACTTC.

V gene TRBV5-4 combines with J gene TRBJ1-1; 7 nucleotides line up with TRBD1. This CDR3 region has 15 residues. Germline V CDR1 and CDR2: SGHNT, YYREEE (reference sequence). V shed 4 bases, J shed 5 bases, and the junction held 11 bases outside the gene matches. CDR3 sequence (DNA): TGTGCCAGCAGCCCAGTAACAGGGGCGGGGACTGAAGCTTTCTTT. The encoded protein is CASSPVTGAGTEAFF.

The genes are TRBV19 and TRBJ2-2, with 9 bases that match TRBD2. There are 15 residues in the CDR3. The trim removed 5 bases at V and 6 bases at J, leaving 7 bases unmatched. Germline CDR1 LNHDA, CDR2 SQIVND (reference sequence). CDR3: CASSWASGIPGELFF. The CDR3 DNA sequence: TGTGCCAGTAGTTGGGCTAGCGGGATTCCCGGGGAGCTGTTTTTT.

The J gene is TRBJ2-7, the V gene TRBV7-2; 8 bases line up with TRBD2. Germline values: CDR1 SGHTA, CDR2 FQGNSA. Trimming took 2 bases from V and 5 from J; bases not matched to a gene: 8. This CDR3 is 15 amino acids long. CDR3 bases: TGTGCCAGCAGCTTAATGAGCGGGAGTAGGAACGAGCAGTACTTC. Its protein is CASSLMSGSRNEQYF.

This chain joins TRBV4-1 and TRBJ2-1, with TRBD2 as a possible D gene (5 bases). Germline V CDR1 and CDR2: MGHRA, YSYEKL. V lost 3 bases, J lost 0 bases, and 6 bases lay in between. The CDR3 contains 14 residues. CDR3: CASSQRVSYNEQFF. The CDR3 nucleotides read TGCGCCAGCAGCCAGCGGGTCTCCTACAATGAGCAGTTCTTC.

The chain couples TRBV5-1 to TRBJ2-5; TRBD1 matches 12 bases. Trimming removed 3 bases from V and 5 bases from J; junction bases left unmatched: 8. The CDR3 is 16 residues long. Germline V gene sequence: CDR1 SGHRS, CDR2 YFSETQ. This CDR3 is CASSSGTGGAFETQYF. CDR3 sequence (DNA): TGCGCCAGCAGCTCTGGGACAGGGGGCGCGTTTGAGACCCAGTACTTC.

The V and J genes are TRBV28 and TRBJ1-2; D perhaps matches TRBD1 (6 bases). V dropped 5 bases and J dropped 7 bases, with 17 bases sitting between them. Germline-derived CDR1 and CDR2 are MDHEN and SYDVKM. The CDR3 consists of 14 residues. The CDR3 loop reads CASSPPQGMVGYTF. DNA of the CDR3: TGTGCCAGCAGTCCCCCACAGGGTATGGTTGGCTACACCTTC.

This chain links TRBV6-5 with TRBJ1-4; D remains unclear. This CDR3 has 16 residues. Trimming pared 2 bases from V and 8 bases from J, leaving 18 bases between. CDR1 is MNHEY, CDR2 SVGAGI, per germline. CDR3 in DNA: TGTGCCAGCAGTTACACCCTCCGGGGTCGAGAGGAAAAACTGTTTTTT. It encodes CASSYTLRGREEKLFF.

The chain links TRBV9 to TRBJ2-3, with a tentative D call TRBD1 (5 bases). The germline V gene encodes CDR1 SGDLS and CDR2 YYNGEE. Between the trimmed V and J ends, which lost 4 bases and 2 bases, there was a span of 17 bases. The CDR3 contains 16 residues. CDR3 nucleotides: TGTGCCAGCAGCCCCCACTCGGGCGGACACACAGATACGCAGTATTTT. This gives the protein CASSPHSGGHTDTQYF.

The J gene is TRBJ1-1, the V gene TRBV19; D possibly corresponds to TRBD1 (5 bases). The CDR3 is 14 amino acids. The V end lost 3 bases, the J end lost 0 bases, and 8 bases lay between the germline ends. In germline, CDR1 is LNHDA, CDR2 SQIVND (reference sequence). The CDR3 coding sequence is TGTGCCAGTAGTATGGGGGGACTGAACACTGAAGCTTTCTTT. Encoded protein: CASSMGGLNTEAFF.

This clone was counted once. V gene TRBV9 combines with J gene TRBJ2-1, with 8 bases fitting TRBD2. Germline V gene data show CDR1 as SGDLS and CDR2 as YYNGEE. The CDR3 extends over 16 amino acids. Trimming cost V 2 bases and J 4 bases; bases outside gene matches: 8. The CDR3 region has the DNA TGTGCCAGCAGCGTCGGCGGGGGGTTTTTATACAATGAGCAGTTCTTC. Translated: CASSVGGGFLYNEQFF.

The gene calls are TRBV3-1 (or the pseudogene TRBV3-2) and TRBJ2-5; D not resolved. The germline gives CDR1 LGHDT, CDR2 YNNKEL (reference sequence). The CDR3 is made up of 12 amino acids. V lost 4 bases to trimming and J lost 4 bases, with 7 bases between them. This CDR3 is CASSLSGETQYF. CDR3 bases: TGTGCCAGCAGCCTTTCGGGAGAGACCCAGTACTTC.

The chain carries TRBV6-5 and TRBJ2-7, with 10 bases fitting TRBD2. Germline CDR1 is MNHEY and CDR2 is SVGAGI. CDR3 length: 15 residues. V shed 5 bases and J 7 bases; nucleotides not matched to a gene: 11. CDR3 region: CASSRGLARKEEQYF. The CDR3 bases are TGTGCCAGCAGTCGGGGACTAGCGCGAAAGGAGGAGCAGTACTTC.

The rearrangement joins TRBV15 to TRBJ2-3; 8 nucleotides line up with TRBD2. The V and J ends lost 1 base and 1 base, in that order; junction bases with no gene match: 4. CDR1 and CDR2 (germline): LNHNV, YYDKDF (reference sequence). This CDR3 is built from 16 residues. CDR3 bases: TGTGCCACCAGCAGAGGAGGAGCGGGAGGCACAGATACGCAGTATTTT. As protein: CATSRGGAGGTDTQYF.

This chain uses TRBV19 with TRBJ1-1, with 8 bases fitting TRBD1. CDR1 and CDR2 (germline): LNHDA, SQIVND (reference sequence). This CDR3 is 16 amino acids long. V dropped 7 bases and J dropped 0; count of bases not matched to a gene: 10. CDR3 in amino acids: CASNSDRGTMNTEAFF. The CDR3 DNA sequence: TGTGCCAGTAATAGTGACAGGGGCACCATGAACACTGAAGCTTTCTTT.

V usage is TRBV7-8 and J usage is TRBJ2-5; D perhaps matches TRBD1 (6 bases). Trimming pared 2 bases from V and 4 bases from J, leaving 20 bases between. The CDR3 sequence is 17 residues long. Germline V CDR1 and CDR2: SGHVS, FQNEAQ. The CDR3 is CASSLRAVRGSGETQYF. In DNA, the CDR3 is TGTGCCAGCAGCTTAAGGGCGGTCAGGGGTTCAGGAGAGACCCAGTACTTC. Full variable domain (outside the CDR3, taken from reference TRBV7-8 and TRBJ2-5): GAGVSQSPRYKVAKRGQDVALRCDPISGHVSLFWYQQALGQGPEFLTYFQNEAQLDKSGLPSDRFFAERPEGSVSTLKIQRTQQEDSAVYLCASSLRAVRGSGETQYFGPGTRLLVL.

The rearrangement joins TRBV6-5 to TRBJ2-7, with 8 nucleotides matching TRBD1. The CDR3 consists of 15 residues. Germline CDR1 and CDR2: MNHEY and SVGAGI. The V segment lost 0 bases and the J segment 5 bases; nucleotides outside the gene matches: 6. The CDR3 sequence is CASSYSDRGIHEQYF. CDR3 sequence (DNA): TGTGCCAGCAGTTACTCCGACAGGGGTATCCACGAGCAGTACTTC.

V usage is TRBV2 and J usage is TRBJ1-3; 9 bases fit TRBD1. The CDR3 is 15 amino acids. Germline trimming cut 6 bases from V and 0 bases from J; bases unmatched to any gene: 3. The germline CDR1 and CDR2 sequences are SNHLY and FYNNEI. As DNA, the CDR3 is TGTGCCAGCAGGTTGGGACAGGGCTCTGGAAACACCATATATTTT. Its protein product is CASRLGQGSGNTIYF.

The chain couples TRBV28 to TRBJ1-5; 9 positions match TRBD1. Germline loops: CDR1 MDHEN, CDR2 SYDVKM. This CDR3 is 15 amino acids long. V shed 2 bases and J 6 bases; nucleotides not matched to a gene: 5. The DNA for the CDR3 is TGTGCCAGCAGTTTACCACAGGGGGCAGGTCAGCCCCAGCATTTT. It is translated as CASSLPQGAGQPQHF.

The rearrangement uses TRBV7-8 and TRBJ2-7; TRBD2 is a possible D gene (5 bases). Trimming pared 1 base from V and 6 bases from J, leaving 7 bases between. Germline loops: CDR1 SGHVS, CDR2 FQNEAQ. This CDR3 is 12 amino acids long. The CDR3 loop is CASSLGRGEQYF. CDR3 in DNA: TGTGCCAGCAGCTTAGGTCGGGGCGAGCAGTACTTC.

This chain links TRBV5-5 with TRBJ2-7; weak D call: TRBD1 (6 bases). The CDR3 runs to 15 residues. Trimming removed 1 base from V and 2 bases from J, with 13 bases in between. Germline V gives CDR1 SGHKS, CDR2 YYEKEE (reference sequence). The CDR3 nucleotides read TGTGCCAGCAGCTTGTTCTGGACAGAGGCCTACGAGCAGTACTTC. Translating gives CASSLFWTEAYEQYF.

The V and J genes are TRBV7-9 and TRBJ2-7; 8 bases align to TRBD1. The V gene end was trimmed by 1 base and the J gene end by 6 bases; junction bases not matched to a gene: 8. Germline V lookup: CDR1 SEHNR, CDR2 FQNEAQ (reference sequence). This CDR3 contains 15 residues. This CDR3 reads CASSLGTGWSGEQYF. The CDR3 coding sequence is TGTGCCAGCAGCTTAGGGACAGGGTGGTCTGGCGAGCAGTACTTC.